This T cell receptor (beta chain) was profiled in a study of OX40 agonist ivuxolimab in advanced cancers. Findings and limits, study-wide: Low normalized T-cell clonal expansion also characterized some of the nonresponders.

This CDR3 is built from 15 residues. Germline loops: CDR1 MDHEN, CDR2 SYDVKM. V was trimmed by 10 bases and J by 2 bases, leaving 19 bases between them. As regards this clone: The target antigen is unknown.

Generated by immunoSEQ multiplex PCR, the TCRdb table keeps only in-frame clones and is missing some. The top ten clones hold about 10% of a sample with tens of thousands of clones, nearly 90% of them seen once. Peripheral blood came from all dose cohorts at three timepoints. The genes are TRBV28 and TRBJ2-3, with D uncertain. The receptor's source is an adult with an advanced solid tumor such as melanoma, head and neck, liver or kidney cancer. Specimen: CD4+ or CD8+ T cells sorted from blood, collected in a trial of the OX40 agonist ivuxolimab. DNA of the CDR3: TGTGCCACATCTAATGCTCCAGAGGACACAGATACGCAGTATTTT. Translation gives CATSNAPEDTDTQYF.